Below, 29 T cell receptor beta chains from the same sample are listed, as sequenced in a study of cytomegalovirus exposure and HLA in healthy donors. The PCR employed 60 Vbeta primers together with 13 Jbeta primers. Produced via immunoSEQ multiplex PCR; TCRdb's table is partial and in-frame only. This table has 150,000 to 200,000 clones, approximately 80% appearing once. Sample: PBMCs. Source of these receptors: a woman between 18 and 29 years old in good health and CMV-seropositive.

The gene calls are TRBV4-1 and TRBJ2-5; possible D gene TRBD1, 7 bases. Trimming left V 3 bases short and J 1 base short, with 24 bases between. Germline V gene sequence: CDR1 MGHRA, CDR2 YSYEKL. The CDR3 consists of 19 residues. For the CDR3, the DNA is TGCGCCAGCAGCCACCAGGGGGTTGGGGGGCCCGTCGGCCAAGAGACCCAGTACTTC. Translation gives CASSHQGVGGPVGQETQYF.

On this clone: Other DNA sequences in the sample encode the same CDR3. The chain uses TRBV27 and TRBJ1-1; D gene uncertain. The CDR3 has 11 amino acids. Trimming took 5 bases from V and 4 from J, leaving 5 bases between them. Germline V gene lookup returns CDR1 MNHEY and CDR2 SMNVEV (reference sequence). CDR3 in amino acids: CASSRGTEAFF. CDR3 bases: TGTGCCAGCAGTCGGGGCACTGAAGCTTTCTTT.

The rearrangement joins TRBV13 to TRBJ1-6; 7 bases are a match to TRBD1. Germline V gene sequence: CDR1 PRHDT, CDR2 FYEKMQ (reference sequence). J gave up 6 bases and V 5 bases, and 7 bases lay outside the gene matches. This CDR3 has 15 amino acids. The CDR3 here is CASSLQGEGNSPLHF. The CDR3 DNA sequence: TGTGCCAGCAGCCTTCAGGGGGAAGGTAATTCACCCCTCCACTTT.

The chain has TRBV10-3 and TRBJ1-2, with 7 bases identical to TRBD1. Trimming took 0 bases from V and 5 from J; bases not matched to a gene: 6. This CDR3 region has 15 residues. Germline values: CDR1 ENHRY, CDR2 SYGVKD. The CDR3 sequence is CAISESGDSVYGYTF. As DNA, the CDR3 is TGTGCCATCAGTGAGTCAGGGGACAGCGTATATGGCTACACCTTC.

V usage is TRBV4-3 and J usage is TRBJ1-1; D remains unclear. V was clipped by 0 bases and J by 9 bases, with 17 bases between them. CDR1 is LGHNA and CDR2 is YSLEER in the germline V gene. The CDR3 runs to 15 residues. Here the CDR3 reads CASSQDRSFGRKAFF. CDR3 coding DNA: TGCGCCAGCAGCCAAGATAGATCCTTTGGGCGAAAAGCTTTCTTT.

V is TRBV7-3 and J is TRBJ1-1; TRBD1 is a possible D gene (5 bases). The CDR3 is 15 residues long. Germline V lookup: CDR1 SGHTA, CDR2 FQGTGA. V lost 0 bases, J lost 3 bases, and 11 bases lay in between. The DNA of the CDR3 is TGTGCCAGCAGCTTAACGGGTGGGGCGGACACTGAAGCTTTCTTT. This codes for CASSLTGGADTEAFF.

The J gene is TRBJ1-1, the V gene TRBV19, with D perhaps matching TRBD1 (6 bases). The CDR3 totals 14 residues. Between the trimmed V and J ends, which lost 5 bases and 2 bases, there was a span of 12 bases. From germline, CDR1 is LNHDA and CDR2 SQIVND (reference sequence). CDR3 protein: CASSQGSPNTEAFF. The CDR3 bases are TGTGCCAGTAGTCAGGGGTCACCAAACACTGAAGCTTTCTTT.

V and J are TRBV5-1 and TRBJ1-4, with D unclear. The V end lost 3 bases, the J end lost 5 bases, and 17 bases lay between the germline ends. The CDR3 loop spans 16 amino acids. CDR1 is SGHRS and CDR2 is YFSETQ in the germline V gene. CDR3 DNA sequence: TGCGCCAGCAGCTCTGAGGAATTCTTAGAGAATGAAAAACTGTTTTTT. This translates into CASSSEEFLENEKLFF.

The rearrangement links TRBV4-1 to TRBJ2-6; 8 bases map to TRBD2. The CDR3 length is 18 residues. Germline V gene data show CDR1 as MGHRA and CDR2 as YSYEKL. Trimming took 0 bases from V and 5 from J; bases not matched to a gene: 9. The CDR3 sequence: CASSQDPGGGRWANVLTF. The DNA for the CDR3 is TGCGCCAGCAGCCAAGATCCCGGGGGGGGAAGATGGGCCAACGTCCTGACTTTC.

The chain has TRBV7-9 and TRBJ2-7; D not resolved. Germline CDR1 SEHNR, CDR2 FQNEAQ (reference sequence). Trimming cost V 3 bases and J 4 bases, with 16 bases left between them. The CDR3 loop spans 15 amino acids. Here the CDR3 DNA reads TGTGCCAGCAGCTTGGGCCCTGATGTCCTTTACGAGCAGTACGTC. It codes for CASSLGPDVLYEQYV.

The CDR3 bases are TGTGCCAGCAGTGAACTGACTTCCCATGAGCAGTTCTTC. This translates into CASSELTSHEQFF. This chain connects TRBV6-1 to TRBJ2-1; D is unresolved. Trimming cost V 2 bases and J 8 bases, with 10 bases left between them. CDR1 and CDR2 from the germline V gene are MNHNS and SASEGT. The CDR3 covers 13 residues.

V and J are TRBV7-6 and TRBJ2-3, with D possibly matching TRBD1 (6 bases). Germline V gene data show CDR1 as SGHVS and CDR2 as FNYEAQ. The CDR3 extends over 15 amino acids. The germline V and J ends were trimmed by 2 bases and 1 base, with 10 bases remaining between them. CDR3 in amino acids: CASSLLGAGTDTQYF. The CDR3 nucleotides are TGTGCCAGCAGCTTATTGGGGGCGGGCACAGATACGCAGTATTTT. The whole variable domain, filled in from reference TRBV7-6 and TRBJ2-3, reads GAGVSQSPRYKVTKRGQDVALRCDPISGHVSLYWYRQALGQGPEFLTYFNYEAQQDKSGLPNDRFSAERPEGSISTLTIQRTEQRDSAMYRCASSLLGAGTDTQYFGPGTRLTVL.

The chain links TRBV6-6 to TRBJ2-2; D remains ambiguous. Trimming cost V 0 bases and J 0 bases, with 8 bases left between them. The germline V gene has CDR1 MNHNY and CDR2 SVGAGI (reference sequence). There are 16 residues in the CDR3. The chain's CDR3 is CASSYSRLANTGELFF. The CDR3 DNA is TGTGCCAGCAGTTACTCGCGGCTAGCGAACACCGGGGAGCTGTTTTTT.

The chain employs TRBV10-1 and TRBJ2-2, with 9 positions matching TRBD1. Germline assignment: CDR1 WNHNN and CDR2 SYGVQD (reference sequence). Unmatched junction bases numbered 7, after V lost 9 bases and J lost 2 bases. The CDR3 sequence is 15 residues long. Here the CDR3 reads CARSGTGRNTGELFF. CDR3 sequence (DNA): TGCGCCAGAAGCGGGACAGGGCGTAACACCGGGGAGCTGTTTTTT.

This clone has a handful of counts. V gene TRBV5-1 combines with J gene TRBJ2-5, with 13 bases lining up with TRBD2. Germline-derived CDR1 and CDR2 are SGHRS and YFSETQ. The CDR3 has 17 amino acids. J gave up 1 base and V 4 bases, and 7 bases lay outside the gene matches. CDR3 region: CASSPRTSGGIQETQYF. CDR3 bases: TGCGCCAGCAGCCCTAGGACTAGCGGGGGAATCCAAGAGACCCAGTACTTC.

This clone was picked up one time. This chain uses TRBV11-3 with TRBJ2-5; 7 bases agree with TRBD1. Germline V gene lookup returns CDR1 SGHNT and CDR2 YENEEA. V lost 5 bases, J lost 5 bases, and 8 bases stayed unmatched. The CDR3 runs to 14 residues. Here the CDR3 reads CASSAEGAWETQYF. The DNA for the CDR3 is TGTGCCAGCAGCGCAGAGGGGGCTTGGGAGACCCAGTACTTC.

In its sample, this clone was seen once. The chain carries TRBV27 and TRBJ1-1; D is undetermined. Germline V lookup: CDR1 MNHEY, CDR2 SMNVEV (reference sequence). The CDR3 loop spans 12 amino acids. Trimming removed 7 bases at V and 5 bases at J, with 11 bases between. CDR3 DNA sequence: TGTGCCAGCAAGTCTAGTCAAACTGAAGCTTTCTTT. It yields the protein CASKSSQTEAFF.

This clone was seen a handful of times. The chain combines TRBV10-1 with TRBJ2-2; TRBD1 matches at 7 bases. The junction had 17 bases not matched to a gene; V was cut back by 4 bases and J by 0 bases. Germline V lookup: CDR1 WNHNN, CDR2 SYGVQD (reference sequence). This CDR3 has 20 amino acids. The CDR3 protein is CASSGLQGVFDSSNTGELFF. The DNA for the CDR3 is TGCGCCAGCAGTGGACTCCAGGGGGTTTTCGATAGTTCGAACACCGGGGAGCTGTTTTTT.

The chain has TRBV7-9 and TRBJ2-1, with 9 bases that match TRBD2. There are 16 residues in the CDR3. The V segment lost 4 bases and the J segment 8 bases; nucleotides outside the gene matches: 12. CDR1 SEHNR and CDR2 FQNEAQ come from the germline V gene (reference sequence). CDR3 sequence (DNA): TGTGCCAGCAGCTCCCATGCGGGGGGGCCTAGGTATGAGCAGTTCTTC. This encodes CASSSHAGGPRYEQFF.

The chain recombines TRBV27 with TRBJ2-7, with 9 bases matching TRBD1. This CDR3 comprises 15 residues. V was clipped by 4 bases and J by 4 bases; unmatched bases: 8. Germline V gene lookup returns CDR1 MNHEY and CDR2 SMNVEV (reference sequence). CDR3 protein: CASSSPGTGHYEQYF. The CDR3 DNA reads TGTGCCAGCAGTTCCCCCGGGACAGGGCATTACGAGCAGTACTTC.

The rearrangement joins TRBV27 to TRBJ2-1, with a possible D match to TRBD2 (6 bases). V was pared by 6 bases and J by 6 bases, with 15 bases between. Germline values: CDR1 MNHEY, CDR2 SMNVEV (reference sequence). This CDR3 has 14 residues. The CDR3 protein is CASRPSGQLNEQFF. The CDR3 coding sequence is TGTGCCAGCAGGCCCAGCGGGCAACTCAATGAGCAGTTCTTC.

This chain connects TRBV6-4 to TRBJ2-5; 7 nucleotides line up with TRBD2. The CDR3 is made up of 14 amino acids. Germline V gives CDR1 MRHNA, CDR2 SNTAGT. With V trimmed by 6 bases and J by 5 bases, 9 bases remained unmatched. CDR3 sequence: CASSPGGSGETQYF. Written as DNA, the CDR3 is TGTGCCAGCAGCCCCGGGGGGTCAGGGGAGACCCAGTACTTC.

Written as DNA, the CDR3 is TGCGCCAGCAGCCAAGATGGGCTAGCGGGGGTGCTATACGAGCAGTACTTC. Translated: CASSQDGLAGVLYEQYF. The chain combines TRBV4-1 with TRBJ2-7; 10 bases map to TRBD2. V shed 0 bases and J 4 bases; nucleotides not matched to a gene: 9. The CDR3 is made up of 17 amino acids. Germline V gene lookup returns CDR1 MGHRA and CDR2 YSYEKL.

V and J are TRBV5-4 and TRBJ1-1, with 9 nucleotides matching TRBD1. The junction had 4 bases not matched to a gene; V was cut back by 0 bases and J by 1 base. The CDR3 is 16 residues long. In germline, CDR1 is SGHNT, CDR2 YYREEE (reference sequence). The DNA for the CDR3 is TGTGCCAGCAGCTTGGACAGGGGGCGGAGGAACACTGAAGCTTTCTTT. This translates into CASSLDRGRRNTEAFF.

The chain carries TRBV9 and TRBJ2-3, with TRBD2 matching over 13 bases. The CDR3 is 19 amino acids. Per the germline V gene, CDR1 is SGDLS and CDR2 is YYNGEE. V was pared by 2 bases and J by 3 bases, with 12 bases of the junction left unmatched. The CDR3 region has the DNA TGTGCCAGCAGCGTGACTAGCGGGGGGTCTTCTCGTTGGACAGATACGCAGTATTTT. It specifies CASSVTSGGSSRWTDTQYF.

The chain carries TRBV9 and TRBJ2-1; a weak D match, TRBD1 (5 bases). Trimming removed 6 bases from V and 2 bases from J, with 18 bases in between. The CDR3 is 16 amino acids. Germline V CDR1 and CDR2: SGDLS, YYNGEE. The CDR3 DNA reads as TGTGCCAGCATAGTTCCACTTCGACAGACCTACAATGAGCAGTTCTTC. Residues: CASIVPLRQTYNEQFF.

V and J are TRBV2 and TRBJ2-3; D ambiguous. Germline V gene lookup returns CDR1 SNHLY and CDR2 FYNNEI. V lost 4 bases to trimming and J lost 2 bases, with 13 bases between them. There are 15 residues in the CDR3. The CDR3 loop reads CASSAGQTITDTQYF. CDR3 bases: TGTGCCAGCAGTGCGGGTCAGACGATCACAGATACGCAGTATTTT.

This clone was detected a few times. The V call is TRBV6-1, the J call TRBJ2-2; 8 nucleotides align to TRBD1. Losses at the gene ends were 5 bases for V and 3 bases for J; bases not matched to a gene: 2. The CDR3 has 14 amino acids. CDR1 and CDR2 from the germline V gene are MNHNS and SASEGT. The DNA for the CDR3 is TGTGCCAGCAGTCTGGACAGGGACACCGGGGAGCTGTTTTTT. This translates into CASSLDRDTGELFF.

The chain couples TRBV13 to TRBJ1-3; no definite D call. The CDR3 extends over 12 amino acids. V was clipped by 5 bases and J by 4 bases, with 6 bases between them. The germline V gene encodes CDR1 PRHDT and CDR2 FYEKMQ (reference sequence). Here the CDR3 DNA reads TGTGCCAGCAGCCTCTACGGAAACACCATATATTTT. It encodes CASSLYGNTIYF.